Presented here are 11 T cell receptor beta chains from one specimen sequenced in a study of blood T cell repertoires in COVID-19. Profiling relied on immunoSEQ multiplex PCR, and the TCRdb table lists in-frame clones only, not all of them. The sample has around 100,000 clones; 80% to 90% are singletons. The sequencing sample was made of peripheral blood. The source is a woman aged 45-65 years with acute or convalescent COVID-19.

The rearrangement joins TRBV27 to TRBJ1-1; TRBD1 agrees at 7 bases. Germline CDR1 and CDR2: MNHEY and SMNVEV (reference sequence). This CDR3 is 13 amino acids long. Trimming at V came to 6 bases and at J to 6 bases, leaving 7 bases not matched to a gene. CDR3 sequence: CASREGAIAEAFF. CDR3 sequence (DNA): TGTGCCAGCAGAGAGGGGGCAATCGCTGAAGCTTTCTTT.

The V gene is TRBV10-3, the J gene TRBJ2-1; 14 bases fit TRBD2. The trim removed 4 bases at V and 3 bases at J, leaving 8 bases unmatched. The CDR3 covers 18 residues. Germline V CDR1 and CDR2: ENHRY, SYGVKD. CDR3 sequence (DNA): TGTGCCATCAGTGGCCCGGGACTAGCGGGAGTCGGCTACAATGAGCAGTTCTTC. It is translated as CAISGPGLAGVGYNEQFF.

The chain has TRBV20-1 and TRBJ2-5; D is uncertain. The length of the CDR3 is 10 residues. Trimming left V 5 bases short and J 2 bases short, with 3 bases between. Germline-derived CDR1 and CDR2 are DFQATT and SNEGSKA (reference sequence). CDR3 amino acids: CSAPQETQYF. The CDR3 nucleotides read TGCAGTGCTCCACAAGAGACCCAGTACTTC.

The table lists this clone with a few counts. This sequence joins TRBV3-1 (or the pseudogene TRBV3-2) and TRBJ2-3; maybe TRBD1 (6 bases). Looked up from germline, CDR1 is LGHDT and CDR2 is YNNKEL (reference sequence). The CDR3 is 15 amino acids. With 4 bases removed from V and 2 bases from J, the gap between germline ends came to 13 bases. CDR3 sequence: CASSPTGQYTDTQYF. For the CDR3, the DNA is TGTGCCAGCAGCCCTACCGGACAGTACACAGATACGCAGTATTTT.

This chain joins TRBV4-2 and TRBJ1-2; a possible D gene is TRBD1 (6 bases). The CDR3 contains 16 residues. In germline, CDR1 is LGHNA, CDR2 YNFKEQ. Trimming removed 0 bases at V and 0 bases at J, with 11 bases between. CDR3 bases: TGTGCCAGCAGCCAAGAACCGTCAGGGGCTAACTATGGCTACACCTTC. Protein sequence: CASSQEPSGANYGYTF.

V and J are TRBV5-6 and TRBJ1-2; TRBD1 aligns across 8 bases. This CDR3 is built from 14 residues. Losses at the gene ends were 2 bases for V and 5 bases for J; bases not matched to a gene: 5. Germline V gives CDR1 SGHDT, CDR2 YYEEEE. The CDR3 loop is CASSFGQGHYGYTF. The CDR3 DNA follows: TGTGCCAGCAGCTTCGGACAGGGTCATTATGGCTACACCTTC.

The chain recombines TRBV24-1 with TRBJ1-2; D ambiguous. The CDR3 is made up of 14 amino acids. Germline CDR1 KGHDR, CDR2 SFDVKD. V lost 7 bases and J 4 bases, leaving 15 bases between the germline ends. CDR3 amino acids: CATRLWLPPYGYTF. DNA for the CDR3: TGTGCCACCAGGTTGTGGCTCCCTCCCTATGGCTACACCTTC.

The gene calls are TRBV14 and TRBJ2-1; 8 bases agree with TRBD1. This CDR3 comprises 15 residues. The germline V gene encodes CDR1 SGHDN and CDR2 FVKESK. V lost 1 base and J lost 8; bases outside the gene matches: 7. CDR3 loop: CASSQGAGGMDEQFF. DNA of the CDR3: TGTGCCAGCAGCCAAGGGGCAGGGGGCATGGATGAGCAGTTCTTC.

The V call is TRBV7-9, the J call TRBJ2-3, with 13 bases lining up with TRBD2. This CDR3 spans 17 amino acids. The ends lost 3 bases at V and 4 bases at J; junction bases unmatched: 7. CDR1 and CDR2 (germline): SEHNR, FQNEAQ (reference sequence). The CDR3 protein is CASSFGLAGVRSDTQYF. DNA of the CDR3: TGTGCCAGCAGCTTCGGACTAGCGGGAGTTCGGTCAGATACGCAGTATTTT. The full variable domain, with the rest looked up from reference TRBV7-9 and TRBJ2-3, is DTGVSQNPRHKITKRGQNVTFRCDPISEHNRLYWYRQTLGQGPEFLTYFQNEAQLEKSRLLSDRFSAERPKGSFSTLEIQRTEQGDSAMYLCASSFGLAGVRSDTQYFGPGTRLTVL.

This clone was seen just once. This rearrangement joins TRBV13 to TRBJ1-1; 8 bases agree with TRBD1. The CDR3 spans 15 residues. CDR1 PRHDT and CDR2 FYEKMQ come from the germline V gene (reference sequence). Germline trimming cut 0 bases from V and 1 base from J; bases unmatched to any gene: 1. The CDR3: CASSLGTGGNTEAFF. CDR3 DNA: TGTGCCAGCAGCTTAGGCACAGGGGGGAACACTGAAGCTTTCTTT.

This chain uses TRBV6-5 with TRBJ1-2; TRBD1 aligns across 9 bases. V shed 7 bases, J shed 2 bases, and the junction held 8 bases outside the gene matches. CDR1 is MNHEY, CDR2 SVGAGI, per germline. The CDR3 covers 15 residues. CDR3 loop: CASTRGQGLNYGYTF. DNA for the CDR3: TGTGCCAGCACCCGAGGACAGGGGTTAAACTATGGCTACACCTTC.